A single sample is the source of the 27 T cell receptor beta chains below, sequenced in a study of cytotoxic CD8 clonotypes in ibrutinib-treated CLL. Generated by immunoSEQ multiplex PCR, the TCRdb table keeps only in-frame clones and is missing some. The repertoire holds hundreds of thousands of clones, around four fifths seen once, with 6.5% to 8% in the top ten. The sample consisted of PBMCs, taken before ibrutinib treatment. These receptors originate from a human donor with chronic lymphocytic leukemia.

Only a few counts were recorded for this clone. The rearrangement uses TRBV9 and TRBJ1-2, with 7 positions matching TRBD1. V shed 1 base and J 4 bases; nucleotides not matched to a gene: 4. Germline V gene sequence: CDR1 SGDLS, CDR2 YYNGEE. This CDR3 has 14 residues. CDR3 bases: TGTGCCAGCAGCGTAACAGGGGAGGGCTATGGCTACACCTTC. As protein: CASSVTGEGYGYTF.

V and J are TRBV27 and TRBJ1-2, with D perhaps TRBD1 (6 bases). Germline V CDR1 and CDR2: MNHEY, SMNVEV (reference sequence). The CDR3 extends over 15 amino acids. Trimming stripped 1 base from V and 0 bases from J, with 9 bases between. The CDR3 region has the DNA TGTGCCAGCAGTTTATATTACAGGGCTAACTATGGCTACACCTTC. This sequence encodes CASSLYYRANYGYTF.

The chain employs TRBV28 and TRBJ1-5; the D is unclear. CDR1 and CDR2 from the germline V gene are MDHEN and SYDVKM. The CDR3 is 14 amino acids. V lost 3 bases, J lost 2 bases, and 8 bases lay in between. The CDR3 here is CASSFRVGNQPQHF. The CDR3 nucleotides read TGTGCCAGCAGTTTTCGGGTTGGCAATCAGCCCCAGCATTTT.

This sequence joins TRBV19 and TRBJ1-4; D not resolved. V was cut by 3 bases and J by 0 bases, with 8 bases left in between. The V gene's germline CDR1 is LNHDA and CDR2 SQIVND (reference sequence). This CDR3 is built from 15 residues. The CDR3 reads CASSIFAATNEKLFF. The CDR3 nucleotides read TGTGCCAGTAGTATCTTTGCGGCAACTAATGAAAAACTGTTTTTT.

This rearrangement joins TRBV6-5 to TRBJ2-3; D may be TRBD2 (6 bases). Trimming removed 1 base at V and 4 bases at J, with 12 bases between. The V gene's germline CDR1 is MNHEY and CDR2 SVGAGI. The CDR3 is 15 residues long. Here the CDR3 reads CASSYFGGVSDTQYF. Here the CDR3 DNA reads TGTGCCAGCAGTTACTTTGGAGGGGTTTCAGATACGCAGTATTTT.

CDR3 sequence reads: CASSIDQIFNTGELFF. The CDR3 DNA reads as TGTGCCAGTAGTATAGATCAGATCTTTAACACCGGGGAGCTGTTTTTT. V and J are TRBV19 and TRBJ2-2; D not resolved. Germline CDR1 and CDR2: LNHDA and SQIVND (reference sequence). V lost 0 bases, J lost 2 bases, and 10 bases lay in between. The CDR3 consists of 16 residues.

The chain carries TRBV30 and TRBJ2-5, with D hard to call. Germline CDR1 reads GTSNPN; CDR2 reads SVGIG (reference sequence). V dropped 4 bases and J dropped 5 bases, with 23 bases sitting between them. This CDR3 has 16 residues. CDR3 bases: TGTGCCTGGACCTACACCGCGCGCAGGTGGATCGAGACCCAGTACTTC. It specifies CAWTYTARRWIETQYF.

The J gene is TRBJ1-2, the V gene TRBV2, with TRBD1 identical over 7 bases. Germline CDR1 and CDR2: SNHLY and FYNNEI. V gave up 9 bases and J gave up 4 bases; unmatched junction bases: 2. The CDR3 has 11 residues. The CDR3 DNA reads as TGTGCCAGGACAGGGCCCTATGGCTACACCTTC. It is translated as CARTGPYGYTF. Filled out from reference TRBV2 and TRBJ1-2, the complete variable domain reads EPEVTQTPSHQVTQMGQEVILRCVPISNHLYFYWYRQILGQKVEFLVSFYNNEISEKSEIFDDQFSVERPDGSNFTLKIRSTKLEDSAMYFCARTGPYGYTFGSGTRLTVV.

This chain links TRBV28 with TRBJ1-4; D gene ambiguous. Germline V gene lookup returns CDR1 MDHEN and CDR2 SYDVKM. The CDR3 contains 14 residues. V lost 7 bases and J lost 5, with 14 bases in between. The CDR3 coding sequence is TGTGCCAGCACCAACCCTGGAGGGAATGAAAAACTGTTTTTT. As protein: CASTNPGGNEKLFF.

The CDR3 DNA is TGTGCCAGCAGTGGATACGAGTCTGGCTACGAGCAGTACTTC. Residues: CASSGYESGYEQYF. The chain has TRBV25-1 and TRBJ2-7; D is uncertain. The CDR3 sequence is 14 residues long. Per the germline V gene, CDR1 is MGHDK and CDR2 is SYGVNS. The germline V and J ends were trimmed by 4 bases and 3 bases, with 13 bases remaining between them.

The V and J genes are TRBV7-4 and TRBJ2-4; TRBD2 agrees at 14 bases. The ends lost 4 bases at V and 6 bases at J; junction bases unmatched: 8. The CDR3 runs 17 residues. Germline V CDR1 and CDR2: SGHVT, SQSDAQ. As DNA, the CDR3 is TGTGCCAGCAGCTCCCAGAGACTAGCGGGAGGGCCAAACATTCAGTACTTC. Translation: CASSSQRLAGGPNIQYF.

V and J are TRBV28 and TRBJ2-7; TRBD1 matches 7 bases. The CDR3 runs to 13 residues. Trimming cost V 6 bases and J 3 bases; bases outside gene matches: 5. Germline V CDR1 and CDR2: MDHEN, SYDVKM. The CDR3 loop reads CASRDDRVYEQYF. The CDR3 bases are TGTGCCAGCAGAGATGACAGGGTCTACGAGCAGTACTTC.

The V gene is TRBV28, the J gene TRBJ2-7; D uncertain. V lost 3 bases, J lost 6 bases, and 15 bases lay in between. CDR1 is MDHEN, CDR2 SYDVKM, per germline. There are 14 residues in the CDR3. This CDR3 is CASSFDRIVGEQYF. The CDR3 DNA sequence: TGTGCCAGCAGTTTCGACCGCATAGTCGGCGAGCAGTACTTC. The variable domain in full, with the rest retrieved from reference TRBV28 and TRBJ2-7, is DVKVTQSSRYLVKRTGEKVFLECVQDMDHENMFWYRQDPGLGLRLIYFSYDVKMKEKGDIPEGYSVSREKKERFSLILESASTNQTSMYLCASSFDRIVGEQYFGPGTRLTVT.

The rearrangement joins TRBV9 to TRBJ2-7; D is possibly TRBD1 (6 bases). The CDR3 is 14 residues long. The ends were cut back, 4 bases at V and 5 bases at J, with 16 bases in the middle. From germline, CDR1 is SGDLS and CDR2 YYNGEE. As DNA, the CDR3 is TGTGCCAGCAGCATCGAAGGGGGTTCCCACGAGCAGTACTTC. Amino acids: CASSIEGGSHEQYF.

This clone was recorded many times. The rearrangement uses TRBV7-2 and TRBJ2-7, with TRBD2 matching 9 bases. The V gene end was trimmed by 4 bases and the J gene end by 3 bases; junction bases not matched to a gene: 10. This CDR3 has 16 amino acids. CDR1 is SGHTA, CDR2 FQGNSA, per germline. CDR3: CASSSTFGTSNYEQYF. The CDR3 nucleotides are TGTGCCAGCAGCTCGACCTTTGGGACTAGCAACTACGAGCAGTACTTC.

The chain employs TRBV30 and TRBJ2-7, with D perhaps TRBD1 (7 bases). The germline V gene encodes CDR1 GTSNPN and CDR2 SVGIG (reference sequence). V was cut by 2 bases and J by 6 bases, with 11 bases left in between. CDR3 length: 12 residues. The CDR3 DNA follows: TGTGCCTGGAGTCCAGGGGGGAGCGAGCAGTACTTC. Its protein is CAWSPGGSEQYF.

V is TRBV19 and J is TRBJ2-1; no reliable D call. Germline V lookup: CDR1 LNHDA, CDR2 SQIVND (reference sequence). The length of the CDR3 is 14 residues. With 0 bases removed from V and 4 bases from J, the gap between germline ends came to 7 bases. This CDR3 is CASSIDSLYNEQFF. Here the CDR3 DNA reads TGTGCCAGTAGTATAGACTCGTTATACAATGAGCAGTTCTTC.

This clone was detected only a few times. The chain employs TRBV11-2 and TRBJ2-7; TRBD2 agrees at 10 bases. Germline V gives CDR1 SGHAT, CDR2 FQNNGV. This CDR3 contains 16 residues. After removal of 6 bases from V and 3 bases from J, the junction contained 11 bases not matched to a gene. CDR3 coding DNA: TGTGCCAGCAGTTACAGTGGCCCTAGCGGGAGCTACGAGCAGTACTTC. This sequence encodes CASSYSGPSGSYEQYF.

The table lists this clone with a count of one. The CDR3 spells CAWRGGLAGVAGELFF. DNA for the CDR3: TGTGCCTGGAGGGGCGGACTAGCGGGAGTGGCCGGGGAGCTGTTTTTT. The V and J genes are TRBV30 and TRBJ2-2; 13 bases match TRBD2. Germline assignment: CDR1 GTSNPN and CDR2 SVGIG (reference sequence). CDR3 length: 16 amino acids. Trimming removed 3 bases from V and 6 bases from J; junction bases left unmatched: 7.

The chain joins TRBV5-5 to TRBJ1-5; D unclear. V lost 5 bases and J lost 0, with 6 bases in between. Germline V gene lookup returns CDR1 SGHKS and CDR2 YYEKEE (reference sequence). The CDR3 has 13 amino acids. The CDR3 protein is CASSWDSNQPQHF. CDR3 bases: TGTGCCAGCAGTTGGGATAGCAATCAGCCCCAGCATTTT.

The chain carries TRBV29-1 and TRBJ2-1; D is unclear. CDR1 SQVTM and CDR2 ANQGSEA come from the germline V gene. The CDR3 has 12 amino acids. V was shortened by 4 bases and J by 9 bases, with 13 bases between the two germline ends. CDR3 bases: TGCAGCGTTGGAGGCGTTGTGGGTGAGCAGTTCTTC. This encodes CSVGGVVGEQFF.

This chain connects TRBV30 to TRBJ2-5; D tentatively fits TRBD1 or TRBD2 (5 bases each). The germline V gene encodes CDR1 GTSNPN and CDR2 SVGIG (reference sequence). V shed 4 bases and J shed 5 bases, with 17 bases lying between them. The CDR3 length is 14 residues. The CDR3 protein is CAWKPGTSMETQYF. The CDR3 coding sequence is TGTGCCTGGAAGCCCGGGACCTCGATGGAGACCCAGTACTTC.

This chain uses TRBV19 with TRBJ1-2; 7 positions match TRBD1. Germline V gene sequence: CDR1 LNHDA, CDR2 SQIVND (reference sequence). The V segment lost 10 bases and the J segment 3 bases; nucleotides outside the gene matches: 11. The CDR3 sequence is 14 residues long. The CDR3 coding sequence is TGTGCCACCAAATTGACCGGGACAGACTATGGCTACACCTTC. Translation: CATKLTGTDYGYTF.

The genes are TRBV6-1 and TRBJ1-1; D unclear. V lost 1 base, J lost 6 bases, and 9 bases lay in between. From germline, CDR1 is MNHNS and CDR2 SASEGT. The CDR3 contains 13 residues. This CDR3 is CASSEVVIAEAFF. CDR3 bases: TGTGCCAGCAGTGAAGTAGTAATCGCTGAAGCTTTCTTT.

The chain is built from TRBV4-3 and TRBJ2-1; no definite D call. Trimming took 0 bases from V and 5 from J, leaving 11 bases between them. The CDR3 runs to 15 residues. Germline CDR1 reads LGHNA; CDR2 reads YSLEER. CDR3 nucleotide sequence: TGCGCCAGCAGCCAAGAGGTGGGGTTTAACAATGAGCAGTTCTTC. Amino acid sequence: CASSQEVGFNNEQFF.

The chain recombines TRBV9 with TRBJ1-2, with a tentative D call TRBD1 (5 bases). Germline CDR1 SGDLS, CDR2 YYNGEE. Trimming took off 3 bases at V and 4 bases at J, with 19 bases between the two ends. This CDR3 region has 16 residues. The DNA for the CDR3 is TGTGCCAGCAGCGCTCGGTGGGGGGATCACGGCTATGGCTACACCTTC. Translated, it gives CASSARWGDHGYGYTF.

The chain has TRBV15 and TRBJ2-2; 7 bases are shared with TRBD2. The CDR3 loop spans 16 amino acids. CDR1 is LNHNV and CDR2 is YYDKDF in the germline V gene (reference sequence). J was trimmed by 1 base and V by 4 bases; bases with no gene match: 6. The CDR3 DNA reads TGTGCCACCAGCAAACGGGACTACCAGAACACCGGGGAGCTGTTTTTT. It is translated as CATSKRDYQNTGELFF.